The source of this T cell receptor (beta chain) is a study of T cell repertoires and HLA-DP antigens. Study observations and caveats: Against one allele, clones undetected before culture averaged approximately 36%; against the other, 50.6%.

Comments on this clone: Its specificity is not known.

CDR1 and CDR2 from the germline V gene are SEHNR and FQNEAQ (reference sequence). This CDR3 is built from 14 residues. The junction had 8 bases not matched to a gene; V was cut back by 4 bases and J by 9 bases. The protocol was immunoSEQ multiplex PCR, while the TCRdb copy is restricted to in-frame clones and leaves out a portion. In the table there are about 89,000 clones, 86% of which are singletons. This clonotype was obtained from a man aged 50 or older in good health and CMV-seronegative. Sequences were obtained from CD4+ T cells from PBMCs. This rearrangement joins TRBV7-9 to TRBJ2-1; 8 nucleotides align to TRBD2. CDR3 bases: TGTGCCAGCAGCTCGGCGGGACTAGAGTTTGAGCAGTTCTTC. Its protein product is CASSSAGLEFEQFF.